These T cell receptor beta chains were read from a single sample in a study of cytomegalovirus exposure and HLA in healthy donors. Clones were read by immunoSEQ multiplex PCR, and TCRdb kept only the in-frame ones, dropping some. The sample holds 140,000 or so clones, approximately 90% seen once. The sample comprised PBMCs. The source of these receptors is a man aged 18 to 30 in good health and CMV-seropositive. Both conserved end residues are part of each CDR3. A D gene is named only where the DNA matches it firmly. For some rows the clone size is stated as once, few or many, or as a class when expanded; others skip it.

J | size | D | V | DNA | CDR3
TRBJ2-7 | . | TRBD1 | TRBV10-3 | TGTGCCACCGACAGGGGGCGCTTAGAGCGGAGCGAGCAGTACTTC | CATDRGRLERSEQYF
TRBJ2-7 | . | . | TRBV6-1 | TGTGCCAGCAGCCTGGGTCTACAGGGATCCGGCGAGCAGTACTTC | CASSLGLQGSGEQYF
TRBJ1-2 | . | . | TRBV7-3 | TGTGCCAGCAGCTTAAGTAACAGCTCTCCCTATGGCTACACCTTC | CASSLSNSSPYGYTF
TRBJ1-5 | . | . | TRBV6-5 | TGTGCCAGCAGTTGGGGAGAGCGTCAGCCCCAGCATTTT | CASSWGERQPQHF
TRBJ2-2 | . | TRBD2 | TRBV2 | TGTGCCAGCAGTGGAGAGCTAGCGGGAGGGTCTAACACCGGGGAGCTGTTTTTT | CASSGELAGGSNTGELFF
TRBJ1-1 | . | TRBD1 | TRBV5-1 | TGCGCCAGCAGCTTACGAGACAGGGGAGTAGGGAACACTGAAGCTTTCTTT | CASSLRDRGVGNTEAFF
TRBJ1-4 | . | . | TRBV4-1 | TGCGCCAGCAGCCAAGGCTGGACAGTTCTAAATGAAAAACTGTTTTTT | CASSQGWTVLNEKLFF
TRBJ2-1 | . | . | TRBV2 | TGTGCCAGCAGTGTACGGGGCTACAATGAGCAGTTCTTC | CASSVRGYNEQFF
TRBJ2-7 | . | TRBD2 | TRBV5-1 | TGCGCCAGCAGCTTTGGGCTAGCGGGAGGGCGGCGCGACGAGCAGTACTTC | CASSFGLAGGRRDEQYF
TRBJ2-5 | . | . | TRBV6-1 | TGTGCCAGCAGTGTCCAGGGAGGAGAGACCCAGTACTTC | CASSVQGGETQYF
TRBJ2-3 | . | . | TRBV30 | TGTGCCTGGAGGAGGGACACAGATACGCAGTATTTT | CAWRRDTDTQYF
TRBJ2-7 | . | . | TRBV7-9 | TGTGCCAGCAGCTTTTTCTATCAGGGAACCTACGAGCAGTACTTC | CASSFFYQGTYEQYF
TRBJ2-6 | . | TRBD1 | TRBV27 | TGTGCCAGCAGTCATGGACAGGGGCGGATCGGGGCCAACGTCCTGACTTTC | CASSHGQGRIGANVLTF
TRBJ1-2 | . | TRBD1 | TRBV6-5 | TGTGCCAGCAGGTCCGCCGGGACAGGGGGCGGGGGCTACACCTTC | CASRSAGTGGGGYTF
TRBJ2-3 | . | TRBD2 | TRBV28 | TGTGCCAGCAAAACTAGCGGGGTACCTGGGGGAGATACGCAGTATTTT | CASKTSGVPGGDTQYF
TRBJ1-3 | . | TRBD1 | TRBV19 | TGTGCCAGTAGGTGGGACAGGGGCAGCGAAAACACCATATATTTT | CASRWDRGSENTIYF
TRBJ2-3 | . | . | TRBV1 | TGCACCAGCAGCCTCCTGGAGCGGGCTGTCGGCACAGATACGCAGTATTTT | CTSSLLERAVGTDTQYF
TRBJ1-4 | . | TRBD1 | TRBV5-1 | TGCGCCAGCAGCTTGGTGGCAGGGGGCAGAGAAAAACTGTTTTTT | CASSLVAGGREKLFF
TRBJ2-2 | once | TRBD2 | TRBV7-6 | TGTGCCAGCAGTTTAGCGGGGGGGAACGCCGGGGAGCTGTTTTTT | CASSLAGGNAGELFF
TRBJ1-2 | . | TRBD1 | TRBV19 | TGTGCCAGTAGTATTGAGGGACAGGGTTGGTACGGCTACACCTTC | CASSIEGQGWYGYTF
TRBJ2-2 | . | TRBD2 | TRBV7-9 | TGTGCCAGCAGCGCGGGGGCGAACACCGGGGAGCTGTTTTTT | CASSAGANTGELFF
TRBJ1-2 | . | . | TRBV27 | TGTGCCAGCAGTTTATCGGGGGGGGCTGGCTACACCTTC | CASSLSGGAGYTF
TRBJ2-2 | . | TRBD1 | TRBV6-4 | TGTGCCAGCAGTGCAACAGGGGGCACCGGGGAGCTGTTTTTT | CASSATGGTGELFF
TRBJ1-1 | . | TRBD1 | TRBV7-9 | TGTGCCAGCAGCCGGGACAGTTGGACTGAAGCTTTCTTT | CASSRDSWTEAFF
TRBJ2-1 | once | TRBD2 | TRBV30 | TGTGCCTGGAGTGTATACGGGGGGGGACTAGCGGGAGAATCCAATGAGCAGTTCTTC | CAWSVYGGGLAGESNEQFF
TRBJ2-1 | once | TRBD2 | TRBV7-8 | TGTGCCAGCAGCTTGCGGGAGACCCACAATGAGCAGTTCTTC | CASSLRETHNEQFF
TRBJ1-1 | . | TRBD1 | TRBV13 | TGTGCCAGCAGCCTAACAGGGGCTCTTGAAGCTTTCTTT | CASSLTGALEAFF
TRBJ2-1 | . | TRBD2 | TRBV10-3 | TGTGCCATCAGTGAAGGCCAGCGGGGACCCAAAAATGAGCAGTTCTTC | CAISEGQRGPKNEQFF
TRBJ1-1 | . | TRBD1 | TRBV7-9 | TGTGCCAGCAGCCTACAGGGGGCTCTCACTGAAGCTTTCTTT | CASSLQGALTEAFF
TRBJ2-2 | . | TRBD2 | TRBV2 | TGTGCCAGCAGTGAGCCCGGGACTAGCACCGGGGAGCTGTTTTTT | CASSEPGTSTGELFF
TRBJ2-5 | . | . | TRBV14 | TGTGCCAGCAGTCCTGAGGATCTCTGGGAGACCCAGTACTTC | CASSPEDLWETQYF
TRBJ2-1 | . | . | TRBV2 | TGTGCCAGCAGATTCAGGGGATCCTACAATGAGCAGTTCTTC | CASRFRGSYNEQFF
TRBJ2-1 | . | TRBD2 | TRBV6-5 | TGTGCCAGCAGTCCTAGCGGTTGGGGGAATGAGCAGTTCTTC | CASSPSGWGNEQFF
TRBJ2-2 | . | TRBD2 | TRBV7-9 | TGTGCCAGCAGCTTAAACTCGGGGGGTTTAACCGGGGAGCTGTTTTTT | CASSLNSGGLTGELFF
TRBJ1-1 | . | TRBD1 | TRBV25-1 | TGTGCCAGCAGTGAGTCCGGGACAGGGCGCGGCACTGAAGCTTTCTTT | CASSESGTGRGTEAFF
TRBJ1-5 | . | . | TRBV28 | TGTGCCAGCAGAAAACAGGGCGTTAGCAATCAGCCCCAGCATTTT | CASRKQGVSNQPQHF
TRBJ1-1 | . | . | TRBV30 | TGTGCCTGGAGTTCCTGGGGGCAGGTAAAGACTTTCTTT | CAWSSWGQVKTFF
TRBJ1-5 | . | . | TRBV7-9 | TGTGCCAGCAGCCTTACGGGGGAACGGGGGCCCCAGCATTTT | CASSLTGERGPQHF
TRBJ2-7 | . | . | TRBV19 | TGTGCCAGTAGTATAAGTACAGGGCGGACCGGGGTTGAGCAGTACTTC | CASSISTGRTGVEQYF
TRBJ2-7 | few | TRBD2 | TRBV14 | TGTGCCAGCAGCCAAGATCCTAGCGGGAGTTGGTCCTACGAGCAGTACTTC | CASSQDPSGSWSYEQYF
TRBJ1-6 | . | TRBD1 | TRBV30 | TGTGCCTGGATACAGACAGGGATTGTCTCACCCCTCCACTTT | CAWIQTGIVSPLHF
TRBJ1-4 | . | . | TRBV6-1 | TGTGCCAGCAGACCGACAGCAACTAATGAAAAACTGTTTTTT | CASRPTATNEKLFF
TRBJ1-2 | . | TRBD1 | TRBV7-3 | TGTGCCAGCAGCCGTCAGGTCACCTCGGACAGGGTCTATGGCTACACCTTC | CASSRQVTSDRVYGYTF
TRBJ1-3 | once | . | TRBV28 | TGTGCCAGCAGAGGGGGTTCCGCCTCTGGAAACACCATATATTTT | CASRGGSASGNTIYF
TRBJ2-7 | . | TRBD2 | TRBV19 | TGTGCCAGCGGGGGACTAGCGGGCTACGAGCAGTACTTC | CASGGLAGYEQYF
TRBJ2-3 | once | TRBD2 | TRBV10-3 | TGTGCCATCAGCGGACTAGCGGTGGGAGATACGCAGTATTTT | CAISGLAVGDTQYF
TRBJ2-2 | . | . | TRBV6-4 | TGTGCCAGCAGTGACTCGGAGCGGTCGAACACCGGGGAGCTGTTTTTT | CASSDSERSNTGELFF
TRBJ1-2 | . | TRBD1 | TRBV7-9 | TGTGCCAGCAGCTCCGTCCGGGACAGGGGATATGGCTACACCTTC | CASSSVRDRGYGYTF
TRBJ1-1 | . | TRBD1 | TRBV4-2 | TGTGCCAGCAGCCAGGCACTGGGACAGGGGAACACTGAAGCTTTCTTT | CASSQALGQGNTEAFF
TRBJ2-5 | . | TRBD1 | TRBV29-1 | TGCAGCGTTGGAAGGACAGGGGGAGAGACCCAGTACTTC | CSVGRTGGETQYF
TRBJ2-5 | . | . | TRBV28 | TGTGCCAGCAGTATAACGTGGGGAGCTCGAGAGACCCAGTACTTC | CASSITWGARETQYF